This T cell receptor beta chain was sequenced during a study of blood T cell repertoires in COVID-19. Profiling relied on immunoSEQ multiplex PCR, and the TCRdb table lists in-frame clones only, not all of them. This table has about 200,000 clones, approximately 82% appearing once. This receptor was taken from a human donor in a cohort sampled during active COVID-19. The material sequenced was peripheral blood.

The CDR3 DNA is TGCGCCAGCAGCCAGCCGGGACAAGGGGCACGGGGCTACACCTTC. Translation gives CASSQPGQGARGYTF. This chain uses TRBV4-1 with TRBJ1-2, with D perhaps matching TRBD1 (6 bases). Trimming took 3 bases from V and 8 from J, leaving 19 bases between them. This CDR3 is 15 amino acids long. Germline CDR1 reads MGHRA; CDR2 reads YSYEKL.